This is a list of T cell receptor beta chains from one sample in a study of human T cells and chemical hapten exposure. TCRdb called the RACE reads again in MiXCR, with one record for every CDR3 protein. The repertoire holds 90,000 or so distinct CDR3 sequences, about 9% seen once, with roughly 2.6% in the top ten. Sequences were derived from whole blood, sampled in connection with sensitization to the hapten diphenylcyclopropenone (DPC). The source is a man aged 40-49 years with alopecia areata. Some clones in this sample may be carry-over from other donors' samples. Each CDR3 is given with its conserved first and last residue. The D gene is left open where the match is weak. Clone sizes are shown as how often the clone was seen (once, few, many) or a class if it is expanded.

size: few
D: .
length: 12
J: TRBJ1-2
V: TRBV7-9
DNA: TGTGCCAGCAGCCAACCGGGGTATGGCTACACCTTC
CDR3: CASSQPGYGYTF

size: few
D: .
length: 13
J: TRBJ2-3
V: TRBV28
DNA: TGTGCCAGCATATCCGACATAACAGATACGCAGTATTTT
CDR3: CASISDITDTQYF

size: many
D: .
length: 10
J: TRBJ2-7
V: TRBV27
DNA: TGTGCCAGCAGCAGATACGAGCAGTACTTC
CDR3: CASSRYEQYF

size: many
D: .
length: 15
J: TRBJ1-4
V: TRBV6-5
DNA: TGTGCCAGCAGTCTTCGGCTCCCTGGGGGTGAAAAACTGTTTTTT
CDR3: CASSLRLPGGEKLFF

size: many
D: TRBD1
length: 15
J: TRBJ1-6
V: TRBV5-1
DNA: TGCGCCAGCAGCTTGACAGGGGGCGAAAATTCACCCCTCCACTTT
CDR3: CASSLTGGENSPLHF

size: many
D: .
length: 14
J: TRBJ1-1
V: TRBV10-3
DNA: TGTGCCATCAGGGGGGGCGAGTGGGACACTGAAGCTTTCTTT
CDR3: CAIRGGEWDTEAFF

size: many
D: TRBD1
length: 14
J: TRBJ1-1
V: TRBV5-1
DNA: TGCGCCAGCAGCCCCTGGGACAGGAACACTGAAGCTTTCTTT
CDR3: CASSPWDRNTEAFF

size: many
D: .
length: 13
J: TRBJ1-1
V: TRBV18
DNA: TGTGCCAGCCGAAGGACAGAGAACACTGAAGCTTTCTTT
CDR3: CASRRTENTEAFF

size: few
D: TRBD2
length: 14
J: TRBJ2-3
V: TRBV28
DNA: TGTGCCAGCGGGGCTAGCGGGAGCCCAGATACGCAGTATTTT
CDR3: CASGASGSPDTQYF

size: many
D: TRBD1
length: 14
J: TRBJ1-1
V: TRBV30
DNA: TGTGCCTGGAGCACCGGACAGGCGAACACTGAAGCTTTCTTT
CDR3: CAWSTGQANTEAFF